These T cell receptor beta chains were read from a single sample in a study of cytomegalovirus exposure and HLA in healthy donors. The data were produced by immunoSEQ multiplex PCR, yet TCRdb's version contains in-frame clones alone and is incomplete. The repertoire has 150,000 to 180,000 clones, about 86% of them found once; the top ten carry about 22%. Source material: PBMCs. The source is a man aged 18 to 29 in good health and CMV-seropositive. The CDR3 runs from the conserved cysteine through the conserved F or W. D genes are given only for firm matches. Clone size is not always given. Where it is, it says once, few, many or a class for expanded clones.

cdr3_nt	cdr3_aa	d_call	j_call	v_call	clone_size
TGTGCCAGCAGCCTCTCCGCCCAGGGTGGCTACACCTTC	CASSLSAQGGYTF	.	TRBJ1-2	TRBV7-9	.
TGCGCCAGCAGCCAGGGCACAGGGTTGGATGGCTACACCTTC	CASSQGTGLDGYTF	.	TRBJ1-2	TRBV4-3	.
TGTGCCAGCAGTGAGACAGAAGTGGGCGAGCAGTACTTC	CASSETEVGEQYF	.	TRBJ2-7	TRBV6-1	.
TGTGCCAGCAGCTTAGCAACAGGGGGTTTAAGCTATAATTCACCCCTCCACTTT	CASSLATGGLSYNSPLHF	TRBD1	TRBJ1-6	TRBV7-8	.
TGTGCCAGTAGTAATACCGGGACAGTTTATAATTCACCCCTCCACTTT	CASSNTGTVYNSPLHF	TRBD1	TRBJ1-6	TRBV19	.
TGTGCCAGCAGCTCCCTGCGGGGAGGGAAGAGGAACTATGGCTACACCTTC	CASSSLRGGKRNYGYTF	.	TRBJ1-2	TRBV11-2	.
TGTGCCAGCAGCCCCGAGACAGGGGCTGGGGGCTACACCTTC	CASSPETGAGGYTF	TRBD1	TRBJ1-2	TRBV5-6	once
TGTGCCAGCAGTTACCCGATGCGGCAGCTGTACGAGCAGTACTTC	CASSYPMRQLYEQYF	.	TRBJ2-7	TRBV6-5	.
TGTGCCAGCAGCCAAGGACAGCTGAACACTGAAGCTTTCTTT	CASSQGQLNTEAFF	.	TRBJ1-1	TRBV27	few
TGTGCCAGCAGTTCCTCACAGGGCCGGGATTCACCCCTCCACTTT	CASSSSQGRDSPLHF	.	TRBJ1-6	TRBV7-2	.
TGTGCCAGCAGTGAGGTCAGGGGACCCACCGGGGAGCTGTTTTTT	CASSEVRGPTGELFF	.	TRBJ2-2	TRBV25-1	.
TGTGCCAGCAGCTTAGAAAGGGGTGGCACAGATACGCAGTATTTT	CASSLERGGTDTQYF	.	TRBJ2-3	TRBV7-3	.
TGTGCCACCCAGGGCCAGGCTGCCTATGGCTACACCTTC	CATQGQAAYGYTF	.	TRBJ1-2	TRBV19	once
TGTGCCAGCAGTTCGTGGGACAGGTTGTATGAAAAACTGTTTTTT	CASSSWDRLYEKLFF	TRBD1	TRBJ1-4	TRBV27	few
TGTGCCACCAGCAGAGGACAGGGTATCTCCTACGAGCAGTACTTC	CATSRGQGISYEQYF	TRBD1	TRBJ2-7	TRBV15	.
TGTGCCAGCAATCCAAGCCCCCTCACTCAAGTGTTTCCCGTGAGAATCACAGATACGCAGTATTTT	CASNPSPLTQVFPVRITDTQYF	.	TRBJ2-3	TRBV19	.
TGTGCCAGCAGCTTACGGACAGGGAGCTCCTACGAGCAGTACTTC	CASSLRTGSSYEQYF	TRBD1	TRBJ2-7	TRBV7-8	.
TGTGCCAGCAGCTTGGGGGCCCAAGAGACCCAGTACTTC	CASSLGAQETQYF	.	TRBJ2-5	TRBV5-4	.
TGTGCCAGCTCCATATCGGGGATTGGAGAGACTGAAGCTTTCTTT	CASSISGIGETEAFF	.	TRBJ1-1	TRBV18	.
TGTGCCAGCAGACCCCCTCGGGGGGGGATTTACGAGCAGTACTTC	CASRPPRGGIYEQYF	TRBD2	TRBJ2-7	TRBV6-5	.
TGCAGCGTTGATTCCAGGGGGACAGCGTCGGGAAATGGCTACACCTTC	CSVDSRGTASGNGYTF	TRBD1	TRBJ1-2	TRBV29-1	.
TGTGCCAGCAGCCAACTACGAAACACCGGGGAGCTGTTTTTT	CASSQLRNTGELFF	.	TRBJ2-2	TRBV11-2	.
TGTGCCAGCAGCCCGGACAGGGACCAGCCCCAGCATTTT	CASSPDRDQPQHF	TRBD1	TRBJ1-5	TRBV6-6	.
TGTGCCAGCAGTGTTCGACAGAACTCCTATGAGCAGTACTTC	CASSVRQNSYEQYF	.	TRBJ2-7	TRBV9	.
TGCGCCAGCAGCGGGGATTTGGGGCTGGGCACAGATACGCAGTATTTT	CASSGDLGLGTDTQYF	.	TRBJ2-3	TRBV4-3	.
TGTGCCAGCAGCCTTATGACAGGGGGAGGGCCCCAGCATTTT	CASSLMTGGGPQHF	TRBD1	TRBJ1-5	TRBV5-6	.
TGTGCCAGCAGTGAAAGGACTAGCGGACTCTACGAGCAGTACTTC	CASSERTSGLYEQYF	TRBD2	TRBJ2-7	TRBV6-1	.